Detailed here is one TCR beta chain. The sample originates from a study of T-cell reconstitution after alpha-beta-depleted transplantation in children. The TCRbeta library was prepared with unique molecular identifiers. TCRdb analysed the PCR reads with MiXCR anew, one entry per CDR3 protein. Of 200,000 to 300,000 distinct CDR3 sequences listed, more than 10% are singletons. The V end was cut by 4 bases, the J end by 4 bases, with 13 bases between. Per germline, CDR1 SGHDN and CDR2 FVKESK. The CDR3 totals 14 residues. The sequencing here drew on PBMCs from the stem cell graft donor, taken from the stem cell graft. The chain carries TRBV14 and TRBJ1-2; no clear D. This clonotype was obtained from a human donor who donated a stem cell graft to a child with acute lymphoblastic leukemia. The CDR3 bases are TGTGCCAGCAGCCGGTACAGCCTCAGCTATGGCTACACCTTC. Translating it yields CASSRYSLSYGYTF.